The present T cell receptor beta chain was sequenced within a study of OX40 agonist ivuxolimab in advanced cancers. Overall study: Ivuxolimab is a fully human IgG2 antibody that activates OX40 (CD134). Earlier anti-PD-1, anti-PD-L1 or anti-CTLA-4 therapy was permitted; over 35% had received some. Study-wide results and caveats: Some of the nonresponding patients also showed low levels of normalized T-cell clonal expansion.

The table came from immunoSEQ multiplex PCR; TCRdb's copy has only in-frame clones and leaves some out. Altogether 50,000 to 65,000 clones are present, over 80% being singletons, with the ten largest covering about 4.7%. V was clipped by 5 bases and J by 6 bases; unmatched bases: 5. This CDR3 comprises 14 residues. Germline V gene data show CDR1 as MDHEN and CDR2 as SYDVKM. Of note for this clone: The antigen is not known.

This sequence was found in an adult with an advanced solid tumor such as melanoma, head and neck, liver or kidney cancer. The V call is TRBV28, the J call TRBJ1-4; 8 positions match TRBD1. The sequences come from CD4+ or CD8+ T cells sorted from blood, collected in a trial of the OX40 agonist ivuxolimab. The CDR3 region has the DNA TGTGCCAGCAGTCCAGGGGGCCGGGATGAAAAACTGTTTTTT. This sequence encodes CASSPGGRDEKLFF. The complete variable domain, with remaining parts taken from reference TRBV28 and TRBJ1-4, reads DVKVTQSSRYLVKRTGEKVFLECVQDMDHENMFWYRQDPGLGLRLIYFSYDVKMKEKGDIPEGYSVSREKKERFSLILESASTNQTSMYLCASSPGGRDEKLFFGSGTQLSVL.